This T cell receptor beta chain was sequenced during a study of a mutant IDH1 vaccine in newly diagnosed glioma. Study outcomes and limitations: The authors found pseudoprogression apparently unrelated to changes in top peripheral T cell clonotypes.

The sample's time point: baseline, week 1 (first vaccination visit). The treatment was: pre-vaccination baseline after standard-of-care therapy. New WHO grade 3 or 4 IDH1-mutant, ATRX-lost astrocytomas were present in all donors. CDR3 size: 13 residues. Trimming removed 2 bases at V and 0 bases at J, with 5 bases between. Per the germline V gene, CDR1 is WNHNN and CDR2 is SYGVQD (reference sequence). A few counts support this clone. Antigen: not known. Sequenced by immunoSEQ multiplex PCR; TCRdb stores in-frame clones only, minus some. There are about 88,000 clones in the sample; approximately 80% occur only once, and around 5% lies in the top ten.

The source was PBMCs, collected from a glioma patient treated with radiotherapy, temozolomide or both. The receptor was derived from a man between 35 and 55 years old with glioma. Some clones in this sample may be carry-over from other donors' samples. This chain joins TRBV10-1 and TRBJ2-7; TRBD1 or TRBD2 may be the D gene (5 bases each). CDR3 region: CASSEGTSYEQYF. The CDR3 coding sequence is TGCGCCAGCAGTGAGGGGACCTCCTACGAGCAGTACTTC.